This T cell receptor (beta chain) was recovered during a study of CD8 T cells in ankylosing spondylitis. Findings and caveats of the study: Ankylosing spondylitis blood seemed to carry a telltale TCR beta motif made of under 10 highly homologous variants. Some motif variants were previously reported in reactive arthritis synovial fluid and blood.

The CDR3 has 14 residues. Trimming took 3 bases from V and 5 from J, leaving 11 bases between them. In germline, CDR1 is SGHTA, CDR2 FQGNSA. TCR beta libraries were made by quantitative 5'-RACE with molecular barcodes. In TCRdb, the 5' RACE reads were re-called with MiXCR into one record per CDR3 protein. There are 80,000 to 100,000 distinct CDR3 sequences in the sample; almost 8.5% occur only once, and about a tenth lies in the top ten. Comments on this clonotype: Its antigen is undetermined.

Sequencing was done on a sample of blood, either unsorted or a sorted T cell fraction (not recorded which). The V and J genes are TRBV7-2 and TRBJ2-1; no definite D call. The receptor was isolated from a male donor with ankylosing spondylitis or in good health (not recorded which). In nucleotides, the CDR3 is TGTGCCAGCAGCTTTAACGGGCAGGACAATGAGCAGTTCTTC. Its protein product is CASSFNGQDNEQFF.